What follows describes a single T cell receptor (beta chain). Its antigen is still unknown. The data stem from a study of cytomegalovirus exposure and HLA in healthy donors. Use of 60 Vbeta and 13 Jbeta primers characterized the PCR. The repertoire was sequenced with immunoSEQ multiplex PCR; TCRdb's copy has only in-frame clones and lacks some. The sample carries more than 150,000 clones, roughly 82% recorded once. Looked up from germline, CDR1 is MNHEY and CDR2 is SMNVEV (reference sequence). The length of the CDR3 is 17 residues. The J segment lost 4 bases and the V segment lost 2 bases, leaving 12 bases of the junction unmatched. Study-level findings and limits: Being indistinguishable, some V segments were excluded, TRBV6-2 and TRBV6-3 among them. Based on reports, TCR beta sequences accurately predicted HLA-A and HLA-B alleles for most subjects.

Source material: PBMCs. This TCR was recovered from a girl aged 2 to 10 in good health and CMV-seropositive. This chain connects TRBV27 to TRBJ2-7; 9 bases line up with TRBD1. In DNA, the CDR3 is TGTGCCAGCAGTTTAGGCCAACCGGGACAGGGCTTATACGAGCAGTACTTC. Protein product: CASSLGQPGQGLYEQYF.